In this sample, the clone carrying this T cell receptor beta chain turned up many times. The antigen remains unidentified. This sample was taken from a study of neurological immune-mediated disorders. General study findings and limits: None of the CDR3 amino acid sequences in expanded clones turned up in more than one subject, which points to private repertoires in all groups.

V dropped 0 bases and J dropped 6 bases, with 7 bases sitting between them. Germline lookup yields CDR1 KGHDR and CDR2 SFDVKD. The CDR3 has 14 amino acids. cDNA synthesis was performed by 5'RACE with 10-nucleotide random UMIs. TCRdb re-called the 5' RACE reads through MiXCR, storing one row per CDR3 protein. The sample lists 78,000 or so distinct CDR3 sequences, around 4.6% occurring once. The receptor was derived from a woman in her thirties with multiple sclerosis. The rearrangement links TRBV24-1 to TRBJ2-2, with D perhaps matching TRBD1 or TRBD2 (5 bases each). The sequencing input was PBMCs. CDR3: CATSDLRGAGELFF. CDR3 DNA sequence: TGTGCCACCAGTGATTTGAGGGGAGCCGGGGAGCTGTTTTTT.